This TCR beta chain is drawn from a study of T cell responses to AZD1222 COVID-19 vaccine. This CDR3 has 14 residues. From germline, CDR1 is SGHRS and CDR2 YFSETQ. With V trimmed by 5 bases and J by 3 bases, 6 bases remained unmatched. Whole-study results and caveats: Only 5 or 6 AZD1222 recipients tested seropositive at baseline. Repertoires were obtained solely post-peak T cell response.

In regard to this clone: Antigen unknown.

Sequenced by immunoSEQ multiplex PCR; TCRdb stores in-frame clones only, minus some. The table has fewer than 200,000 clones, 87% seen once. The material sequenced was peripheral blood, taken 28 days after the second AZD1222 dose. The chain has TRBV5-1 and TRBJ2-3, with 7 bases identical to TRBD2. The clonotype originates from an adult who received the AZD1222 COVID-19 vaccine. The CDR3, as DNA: TGCGCCAGCAGAGGGGCGGGGGAGACAGATACGCAGTATTTT. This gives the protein CASRGAGETDTQYF.